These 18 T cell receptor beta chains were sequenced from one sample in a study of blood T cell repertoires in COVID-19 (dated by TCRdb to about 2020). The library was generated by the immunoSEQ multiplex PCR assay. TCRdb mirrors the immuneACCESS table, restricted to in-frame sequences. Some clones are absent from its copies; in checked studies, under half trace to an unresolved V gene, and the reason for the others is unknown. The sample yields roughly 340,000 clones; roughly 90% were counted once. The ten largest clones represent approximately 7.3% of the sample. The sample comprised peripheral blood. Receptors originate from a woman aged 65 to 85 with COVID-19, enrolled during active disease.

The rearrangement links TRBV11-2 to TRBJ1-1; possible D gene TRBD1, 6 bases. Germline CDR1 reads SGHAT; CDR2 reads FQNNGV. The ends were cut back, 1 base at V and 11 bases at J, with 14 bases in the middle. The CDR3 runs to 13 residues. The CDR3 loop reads CASSLVNRANAFF. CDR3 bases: TGTGCCAGCAGCTTAGTAAACAGGGCTAACGCTTTCTTT.

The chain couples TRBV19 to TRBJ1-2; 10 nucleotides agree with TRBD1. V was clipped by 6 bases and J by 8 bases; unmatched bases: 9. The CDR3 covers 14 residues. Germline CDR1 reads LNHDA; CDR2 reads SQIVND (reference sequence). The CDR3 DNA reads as TGTGCCAGTAGCCCTTCCCGGGACAGGGGAGGCTACACCTTC. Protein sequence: CASSPSRDRGGYTF.

CDR3 DNA: TGTGCCAGCAGCCAAATCGTGACCCAGTACTTC. It codes for CASSQIVTQYF. V is TRBV3-1 (or the pseudogene TRBV3-2) and J is TRBJ2-5; D unclear. The length of the CDR3 is 11 residues. V was shortened by 2 bases and J by 7 bases, with 5 bases between the two germline ends. Germline loops: CDR1 LGHDT, CDR2 YNNKEL (reference sequence).

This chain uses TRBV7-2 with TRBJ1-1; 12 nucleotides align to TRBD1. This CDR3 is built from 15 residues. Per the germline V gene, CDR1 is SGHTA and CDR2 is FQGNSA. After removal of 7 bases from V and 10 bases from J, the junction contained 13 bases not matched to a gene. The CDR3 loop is CASILPGTGGAGAFF. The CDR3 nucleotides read TGTGCCAGCATCCTACCCGGGACAGGGGGCGCCGGAGCTTTCTTT. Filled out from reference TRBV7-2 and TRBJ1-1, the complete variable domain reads GAGVSQSPSNKVTEKGKDVELRCDPISGHTALYWYRQSLGQGLEFLIYFQGNSAPDKSGLPSDRFSAERTGGSVSTLTIQRTQQEDSAVYLCASILPGTGGAGAFFGQGTRLTVV.

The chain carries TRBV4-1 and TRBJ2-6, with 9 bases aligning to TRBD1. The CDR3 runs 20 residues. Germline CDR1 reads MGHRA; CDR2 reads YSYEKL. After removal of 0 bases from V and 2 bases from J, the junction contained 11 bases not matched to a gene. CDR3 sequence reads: CASSQEPPDRGMPGANVLTF. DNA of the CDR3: TGCGCCAGCAGCCAAGAACCTCCGGACAGGGGAATGCCTGGGGCCAACGTCCTGACTTTC.

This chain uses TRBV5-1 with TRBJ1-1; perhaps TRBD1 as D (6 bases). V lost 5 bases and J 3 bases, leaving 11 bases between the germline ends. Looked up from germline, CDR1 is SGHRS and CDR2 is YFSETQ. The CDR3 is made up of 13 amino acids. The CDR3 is CASRDREHTEAFF. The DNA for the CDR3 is TGCGCCAGCAGGGACAGAGAGCACACTGAAGCTTTCTTT. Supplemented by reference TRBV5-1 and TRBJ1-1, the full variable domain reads KAGVTQTPRYLIKTRGQQVTLSCSPISGHRSVSWYQQTPGQGLQFLFEYFSETQRNKGNFPGRFSGRQFSNSRSEMNVSTLELGDSALYLCASRDREHTEAFFGQGTRLTVV.

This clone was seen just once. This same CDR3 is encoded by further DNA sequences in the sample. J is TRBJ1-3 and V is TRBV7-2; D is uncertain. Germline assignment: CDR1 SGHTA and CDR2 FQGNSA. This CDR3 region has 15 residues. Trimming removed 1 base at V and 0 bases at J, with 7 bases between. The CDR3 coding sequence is TGTGCCAGCAGCTTAGACAGAGTCTCTGGAAACACCATATATTTT. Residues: CASSLDRVSGNTIYF.

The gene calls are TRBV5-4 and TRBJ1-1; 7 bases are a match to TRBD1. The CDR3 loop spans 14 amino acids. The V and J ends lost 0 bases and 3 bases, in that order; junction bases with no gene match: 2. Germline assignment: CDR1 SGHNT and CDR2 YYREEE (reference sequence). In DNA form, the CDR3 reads TGTGCCAGCAGCTTGGGACAGGGTTACACTGAAGCTTTCTTT. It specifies CASSLGQGYTEAFF.

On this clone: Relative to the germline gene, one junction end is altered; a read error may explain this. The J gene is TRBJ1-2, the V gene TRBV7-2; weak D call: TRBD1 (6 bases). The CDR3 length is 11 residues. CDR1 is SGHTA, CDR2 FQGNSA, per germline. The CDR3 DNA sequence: TGTGCCAGCAGCAACTTCCGGGACAATTCATTC. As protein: CASSNFRDNSF. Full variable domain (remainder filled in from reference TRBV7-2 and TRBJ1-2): GAGVSQSPSNKVTEKGKDVELRCDPISGHTALYWYRQSLGQGLEFLIYFQGNSAPDKSGLPSDRFSAERTGGSVSTLTIQRTQQEDSAVYLCASSNFRDNSFGSGTRLTVV.

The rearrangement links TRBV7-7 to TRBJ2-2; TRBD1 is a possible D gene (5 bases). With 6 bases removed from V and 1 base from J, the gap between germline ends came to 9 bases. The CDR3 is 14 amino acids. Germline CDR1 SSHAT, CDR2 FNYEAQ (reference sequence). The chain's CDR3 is CASSPDRNTGELFF. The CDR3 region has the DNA TGTGCCAGCAGTCCCGACAGGAACACCGGGGAGCTGTTTTTT.

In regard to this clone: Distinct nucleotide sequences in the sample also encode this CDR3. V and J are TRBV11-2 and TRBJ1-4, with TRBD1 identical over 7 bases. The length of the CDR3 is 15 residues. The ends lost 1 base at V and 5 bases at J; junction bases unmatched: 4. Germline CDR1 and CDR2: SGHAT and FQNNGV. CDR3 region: CASSLGDSSNEKLFF. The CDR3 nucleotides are TGTGCCAGCAGCTTAGGGGACAGCTCCAATGAAAAACTGTTTTTT.

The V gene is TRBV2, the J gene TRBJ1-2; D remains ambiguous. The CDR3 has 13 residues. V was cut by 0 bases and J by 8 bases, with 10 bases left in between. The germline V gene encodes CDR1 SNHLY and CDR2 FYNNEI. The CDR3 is CASSEALLTGYTF. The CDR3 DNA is TGTGCCAGCAGTGAAGCGCTTCTTACAGGCTACACCTTC.

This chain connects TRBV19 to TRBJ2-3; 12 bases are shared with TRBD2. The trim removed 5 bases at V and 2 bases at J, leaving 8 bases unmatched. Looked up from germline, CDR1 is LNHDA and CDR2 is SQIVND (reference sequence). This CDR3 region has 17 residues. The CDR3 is CASSLTSGGRDTDTQYF. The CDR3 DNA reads TGTGCCAGTAGTCTGACTAGCGGGGGACGTGACACAGATACGCAGTATTTT.

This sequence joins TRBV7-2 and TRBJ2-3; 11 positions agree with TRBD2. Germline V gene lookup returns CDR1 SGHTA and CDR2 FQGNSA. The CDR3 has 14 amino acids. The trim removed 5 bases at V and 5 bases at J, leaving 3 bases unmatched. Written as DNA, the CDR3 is TGTGCCAGCAGCAAGGGACTAGCGGTAGATACGCAGTATTTT. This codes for CASSKGLAVDTQYF. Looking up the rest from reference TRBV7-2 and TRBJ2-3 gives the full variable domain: GAGVSQSPSNKVTEKGKDVELRCDPISGHTALYWYRQSLGQGLEFLIYFQGNSAPDKSGLPSDRFSAERTGGSVSTLTIQRTQQEDSAVYLCASSKGLAVDTQYFGPGTRLTVL.

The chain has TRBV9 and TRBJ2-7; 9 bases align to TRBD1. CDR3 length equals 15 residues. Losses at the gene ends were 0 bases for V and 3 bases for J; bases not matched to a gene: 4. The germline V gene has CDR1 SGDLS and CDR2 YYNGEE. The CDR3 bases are TGTGCCAGCAGCGTAGAAGTGACAGGGGGCTACGAGCAGTACTTC. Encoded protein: CASSVEVTGGYEQYF.

The CDR3 reads CASSQGGRWSGNTIYF. The CDR3 DNA reads TGCGCCAGCAGCCAAGGAGGAAGGTGGTCTGGAAACACCATATATTTT. This chain uses TRBV4-1 with TRBJ1-3; no firm D call. V was cut by 1 base and J by 1 base, with 11 bases left in between. The germline CDR1 and CDR2 sequences are MGHRA and YSYEKL. The CDR3 covers 16 residues.

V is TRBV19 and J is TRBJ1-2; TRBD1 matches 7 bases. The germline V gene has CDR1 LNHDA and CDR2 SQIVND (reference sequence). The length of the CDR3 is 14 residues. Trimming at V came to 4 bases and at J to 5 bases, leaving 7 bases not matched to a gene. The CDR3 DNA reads TGTGCCAGTAGTACAGTACAGGGGCAATATGGCTACACCTTC. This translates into CASSTVQGQYGYTF.

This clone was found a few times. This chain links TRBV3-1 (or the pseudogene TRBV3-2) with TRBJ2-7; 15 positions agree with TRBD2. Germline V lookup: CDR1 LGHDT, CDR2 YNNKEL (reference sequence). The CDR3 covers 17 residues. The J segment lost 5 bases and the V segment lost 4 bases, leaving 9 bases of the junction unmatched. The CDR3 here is CASSPGTSGGKGNEQYF. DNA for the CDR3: TGTGCCAGCAGCCCCGGGACTAGCGGGGGGAAGGGGAACGAGCAGTACTTC.